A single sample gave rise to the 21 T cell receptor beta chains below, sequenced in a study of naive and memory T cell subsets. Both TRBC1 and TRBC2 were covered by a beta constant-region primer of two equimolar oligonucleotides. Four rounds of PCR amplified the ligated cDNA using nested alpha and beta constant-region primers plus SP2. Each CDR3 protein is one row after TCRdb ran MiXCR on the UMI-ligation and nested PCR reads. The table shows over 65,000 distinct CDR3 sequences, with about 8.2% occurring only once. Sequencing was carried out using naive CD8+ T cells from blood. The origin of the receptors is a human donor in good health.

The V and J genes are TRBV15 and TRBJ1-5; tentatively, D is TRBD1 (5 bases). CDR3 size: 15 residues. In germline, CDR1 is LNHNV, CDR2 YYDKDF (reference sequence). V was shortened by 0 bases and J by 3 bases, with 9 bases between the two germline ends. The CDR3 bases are TGTGCCACCAGCAGAGATGGCGGGGCCAATCAGCCCCAGCATTTT. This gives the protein CATSRDGGANQPQHF.

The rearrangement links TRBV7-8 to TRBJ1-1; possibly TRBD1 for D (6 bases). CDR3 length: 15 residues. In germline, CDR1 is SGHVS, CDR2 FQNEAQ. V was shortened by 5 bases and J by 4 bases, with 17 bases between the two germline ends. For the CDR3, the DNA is TGTGCCAGCAGCGCAGAACAGGGTCGGGCCACTGAAGCTTTCTTT. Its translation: CASSAEQGRATEAFF.

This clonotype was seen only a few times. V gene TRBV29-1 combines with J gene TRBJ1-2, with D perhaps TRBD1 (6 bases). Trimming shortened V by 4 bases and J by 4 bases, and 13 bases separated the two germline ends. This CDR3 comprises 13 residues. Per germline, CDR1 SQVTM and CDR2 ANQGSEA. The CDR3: CSVVTGKSYGYTF. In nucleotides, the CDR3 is TGCAGCGTTGTGACAGGCAAATCCTATGGCTACACCTTC.

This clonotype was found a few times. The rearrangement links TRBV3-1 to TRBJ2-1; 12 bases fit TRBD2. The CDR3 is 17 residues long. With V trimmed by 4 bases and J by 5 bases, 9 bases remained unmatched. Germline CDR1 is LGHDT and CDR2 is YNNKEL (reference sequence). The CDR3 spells CASSRWTSGNSDNEQFF. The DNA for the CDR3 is TGTGCCAGCAGCCGATGGACTAGCGGGAACTCTGACAATGAGCAGTTCTTC.

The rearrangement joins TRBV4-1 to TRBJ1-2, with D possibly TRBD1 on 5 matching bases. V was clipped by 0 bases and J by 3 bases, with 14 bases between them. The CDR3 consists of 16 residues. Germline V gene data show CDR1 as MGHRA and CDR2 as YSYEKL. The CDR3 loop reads CASSQEEGVPYYGYTF. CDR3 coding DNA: TGCGCCAGCAGCCAAGAAGAAGGGGTCCCTTACTATGGCTACACCTTC.

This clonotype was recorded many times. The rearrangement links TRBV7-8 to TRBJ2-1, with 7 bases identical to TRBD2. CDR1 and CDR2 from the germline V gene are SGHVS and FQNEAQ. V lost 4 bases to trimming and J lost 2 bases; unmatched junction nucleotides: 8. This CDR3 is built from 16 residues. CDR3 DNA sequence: TGTGCCAGCAGCTCGGGGGGAGCGGGAACCTACAATGAGCAGTTCTTC. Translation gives CASSSGGAGTYNEQFF.

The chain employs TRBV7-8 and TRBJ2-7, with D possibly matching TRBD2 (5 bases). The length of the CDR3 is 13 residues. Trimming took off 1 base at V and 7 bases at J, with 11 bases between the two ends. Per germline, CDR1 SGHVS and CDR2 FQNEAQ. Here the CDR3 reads CASSLVEAREQYF. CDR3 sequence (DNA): TGTGCCAGCAGCTTAGTGGAGGCGCGGGAGCAGTACTTC.

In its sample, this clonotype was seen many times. CDR3 region: CATILTDTQYF. As DNA, the CDR3 is TGTGCCACCATACTAACAGATACGCAGTATTTT. The chain links TRBV6-5 to TRBJ2-3, with unresolved D. The CDR3 has 11 amino acids. The germline CDR1 and CDR2 sequences are MNHEY and SVGAGI. Trimming left V 10 bases short and J 3 bases short, with 8 bases between.

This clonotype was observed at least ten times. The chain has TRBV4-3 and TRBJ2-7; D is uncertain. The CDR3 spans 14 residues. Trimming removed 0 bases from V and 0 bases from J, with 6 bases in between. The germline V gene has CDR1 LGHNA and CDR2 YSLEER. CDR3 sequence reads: CASSQDPGSYEQYF. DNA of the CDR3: TGCGCCAGCAGCCAAGACCCAGGCTCCTACGAGCAGTACTTC.

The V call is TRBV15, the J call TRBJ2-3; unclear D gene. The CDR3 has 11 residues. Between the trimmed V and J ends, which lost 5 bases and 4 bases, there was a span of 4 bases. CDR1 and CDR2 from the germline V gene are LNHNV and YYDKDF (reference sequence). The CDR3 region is CATSAADTQYF. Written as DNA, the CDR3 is TGTGCCACCAGCGCTGCAGATACGCAGTATTTT.

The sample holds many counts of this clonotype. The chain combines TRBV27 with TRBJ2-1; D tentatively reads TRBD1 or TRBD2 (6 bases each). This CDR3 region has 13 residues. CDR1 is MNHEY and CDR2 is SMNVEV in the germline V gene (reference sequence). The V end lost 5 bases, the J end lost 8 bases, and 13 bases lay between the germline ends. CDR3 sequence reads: CASSHPRGDEQFF. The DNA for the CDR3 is TGTGCCAGCAGTCATCCTAGGGGGGATGAGCAGTTCTTC.

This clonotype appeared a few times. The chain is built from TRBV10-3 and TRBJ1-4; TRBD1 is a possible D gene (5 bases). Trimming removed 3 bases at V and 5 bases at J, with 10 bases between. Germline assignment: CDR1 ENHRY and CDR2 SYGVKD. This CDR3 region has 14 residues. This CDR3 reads CAISEPGGNEKLFF. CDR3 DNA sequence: TGTGCCATCAGTGAACCGGGGGGGAATGAAAAACTGTTTTTT.

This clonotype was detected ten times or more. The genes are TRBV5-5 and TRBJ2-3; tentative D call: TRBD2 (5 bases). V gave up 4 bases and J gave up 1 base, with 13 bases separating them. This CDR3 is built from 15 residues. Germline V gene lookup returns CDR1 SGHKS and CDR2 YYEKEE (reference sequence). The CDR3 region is CASSPAGLGTDTQYF. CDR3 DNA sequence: TGTGCCAGCAGCCCCGCGGGTTTGGGCACAGATACGCAGTATTTT. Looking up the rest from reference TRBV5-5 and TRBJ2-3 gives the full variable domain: DAGVTQSPTHLIKTRGQQVTLRCSPISGHKSVSWYQQVLGQGPQFIFQYYEKEERGRGNFPDRFSARQFPNYSSELNVNALLLGDSALYLCASSPAGLGTDTQYFGPGTRLTVL.

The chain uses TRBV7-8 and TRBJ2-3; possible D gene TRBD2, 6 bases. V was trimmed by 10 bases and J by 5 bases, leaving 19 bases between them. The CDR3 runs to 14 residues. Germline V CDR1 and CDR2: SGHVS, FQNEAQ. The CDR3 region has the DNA TGTGCCACCAAGGGGTCGGGAGAGGTAGATACGCAGTATTTT. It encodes CATKGSGEVDTQYF.

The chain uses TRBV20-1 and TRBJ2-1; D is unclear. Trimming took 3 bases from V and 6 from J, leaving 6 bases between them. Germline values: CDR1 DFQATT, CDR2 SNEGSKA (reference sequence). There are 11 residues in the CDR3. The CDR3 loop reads CSARFVNEQFF. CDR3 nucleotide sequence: TGCAGTGCTAGGTTTGTCAATGAGCAGTTCTTC.

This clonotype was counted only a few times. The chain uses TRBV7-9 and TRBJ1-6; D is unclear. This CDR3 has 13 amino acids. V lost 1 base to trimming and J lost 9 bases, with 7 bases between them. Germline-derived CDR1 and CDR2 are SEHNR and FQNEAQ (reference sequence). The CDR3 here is CASSLGGGSPLHF. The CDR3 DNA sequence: TGTGCCAGCAGCTTAGGAGGCGGTTCACCCCTCCACTTT.

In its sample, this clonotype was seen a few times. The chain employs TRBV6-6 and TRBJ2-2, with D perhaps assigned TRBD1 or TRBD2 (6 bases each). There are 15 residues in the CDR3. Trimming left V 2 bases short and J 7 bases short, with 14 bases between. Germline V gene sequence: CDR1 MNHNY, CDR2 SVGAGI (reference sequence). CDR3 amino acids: CASSYIGGAGGELFF. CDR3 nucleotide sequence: TGTGCCAGCAGTTACATCGGGGGCGCGGGCGGGGAGCTGTTTTTT.

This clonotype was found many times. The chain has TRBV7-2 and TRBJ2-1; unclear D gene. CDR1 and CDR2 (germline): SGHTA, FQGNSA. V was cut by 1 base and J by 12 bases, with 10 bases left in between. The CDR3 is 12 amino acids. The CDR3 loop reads CASSLGLEGQFF. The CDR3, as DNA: TGTGCCAGCAGCTTAGGGCTGGAAGGGCAGTTCTTC.

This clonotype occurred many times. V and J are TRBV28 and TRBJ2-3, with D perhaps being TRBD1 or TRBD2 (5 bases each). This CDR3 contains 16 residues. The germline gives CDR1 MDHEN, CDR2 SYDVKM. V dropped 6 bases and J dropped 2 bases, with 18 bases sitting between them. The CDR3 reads CASRDLRGQITDTQYF. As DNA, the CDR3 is TGTGCCAGCAGAGACTTGAGGGGTCAGATCACAGATACGCAGTATTTT.

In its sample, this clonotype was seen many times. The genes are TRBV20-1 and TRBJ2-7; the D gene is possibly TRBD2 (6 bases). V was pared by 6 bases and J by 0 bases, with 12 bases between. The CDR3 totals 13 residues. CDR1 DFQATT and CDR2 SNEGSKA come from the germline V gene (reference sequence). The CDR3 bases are TGCAGTGCCCGTCAGCGGGCCTCCTACGAGCAGTACTTC. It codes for CSARQRASYEQYF.

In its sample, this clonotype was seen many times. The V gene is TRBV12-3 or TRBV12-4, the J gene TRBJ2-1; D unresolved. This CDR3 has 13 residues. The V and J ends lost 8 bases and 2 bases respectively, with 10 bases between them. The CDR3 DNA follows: TGTGCCAGCGGGCCGGTAACCTACAATGAGCAGTTCTTC. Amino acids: CASGPVTYNEQFF.